The 20 T cell receptor beta chains below were found in one sample sequenced in a study of vaccination and CD4 T cells after COVID-19. Treatment specified: approximately 9-day PBMC culture with coronavirus spike peptide pools or control peptides (ViraFEST assay). These receptors are not linked to any known antigen. Sequencing of DNA taken from cultured CD4+ T cells relied on the Oncomine TCR Beta short-read assay. TCRdb processed the PCR reads anew with MiXCR; each CDR3 protein has one entry. The sample lists 10,000 to 15,000 distinct CDR3 sequences, roughly 50% occurring once. What was sequenced was CD4+ T cells from blood, cultured in vitro. The receptors here all came from a human donor who had recovered from COVID-19.

J is TRBJ1-3 and V is TRBV19; no firm D call. CDR3 size: 15 residues. Looked up from germline, CDR1 is LNHDA and CDR2 is SQIVND (reference sequence). Trimming cost V 2 bases and J 0 bases, with 8 bases left between them. The CDR3 is CASSIRGSSGNTIYF. CDR3 in DNA: TGTGCCAGTAGTATACGAGGATCCTCTGGAAACACCATATATTTT. Full variable domain (remainder filled in from reference TRBV19 and TRBJ1-3): DGGITQSPKYLFRKEGQNVTLSCEQNLNHDAMYWYRQDPGQGLRLIYYSQIVNDFQKGDIAEGYSVSREKKESFPLTVTSAQKNPTAFYLCASSIRGSSGNTIYFGEGSWLTVV.

The rearrangement links TRBV28 to TRBJ2-3; 8 positions agree with TRBD1. Trimming removed 5 bases from V and 4 bases from J; junction bases left unmatched: 5. In germline, CDR1 is MDHEN, CDR2 SYDVKM. The CDR3 is made up of 14 amino acids. CDR3: CASSRTGLSDTQYF. DNA of the CDR3: TGTGCCAGCAGTCGGACAGGGCTGTCAGATACGCAGTATTTT.

In DNA form, the CDR3 reads TGCAGTGCTCCTTGGACGGGCAACTCTGGAAACACCATATATTTT. This gives the protein CSAPWTGNSGNTIYF. The genes are TRBV20-1 and TRBJ1-3; D call uncertain. V lost 5 bases to trimming and J lost 0 bases, with 14 bases between them. CDR1 and CDR2 from the germline V gene are DFQATT and SNEGSKA (reference sequence). The CDR3 is 15 amino acids.

V usage is TRBV20-1 and J usage is TRBJ2-1, with 15 bases identical to TRBD2. Per the germline V gene, CDR1 is DFQATT and CDR2 is SNEGSKA (reference sequence). The CDR3 is 17 amino acids. Trimming removed 6 bases from V and 3 bases from J; junction bases left unmatched: 9. Here the CDR3 reads CSASKVGLAGGYNEQFF. CDR3 nucleotide sequence: TGCAGTGCCTCAAAGGTGGGACTAGCGGGGGGCTACAATGAGCAGTTCTTC.

The chain recombines TRBV20-1 with TRBJ2-7; TRBD1 aligns across 10 bases. V was pared by 3 bases and J by 1 base, with 12 bases of the junction left unmatched. In germline, CDR1 is DFQATT, CDR2 SNEGSKA (reference sequence). The CDR3 sequence is 17 residues long. The CDR3 reads CSARKDRGSLRSYEQYF. The CDR3, as DNA: TGCAGTGCTAGGAAGGACAGGGGGTCCCTGAGGTCCTACGAGCAGTACTTC.

The genes are TRBV2 and TRBJ1-5; maybe TRBD1 (5 bases). There are 13 residues in the CDR3. The V gene's germline CDR1 is SNHLY and CDR2 FYNNEI. Trimming took off 7 bases at V and 0 bases at J, with 7 bases between the two ends. As DNA, the CDR3 is TGTGCCAGCACAGGGAATAGCAATCAGCCCCAGCATTTT. As protein: CASTGNSNQPQHF.

This clonotype was counted once. The rearrangement joins TRBV7-2 to TRBJ2-2, with 14 bases aligning to TRBD2. Germline V CDR1 and CDR2: SGHTA, FQGNSA. The CDR3 spans 16 residues. Trimming at V came to 4 bases and at J to 7 bases, leaving 5 bases not matched to a gene. CDR3 sequence (DNA): TGTGCCAGCAGCTCCCGACTAGCGGGAGGGGGCGGGGAGCTGTTTTTT. Its protein product is CASSSRLAGGGGELFF.

The gene calls are TRBV28 and TRBJ2-7; weak D call: TRBD2 (6 bases). V lost 4 bases and J lost 4, with 11 bases in between. Germline CDR1 reads MDHEN; CDR2 reads SYDVKM. This CDR3 is built from 13 residues. The CDR3 loop reads CASSSGGKYEQYF. The DNA for the CDR3 is TGTGCCAGCAGTTCCGGGGGAAAGTACGAGCAGTACTTC.

The V and J genes are TRBV20-1 and TRBJ1-2; D perhaps matches TRBD1 (5 bases). This CDR3 is built from 12 residues. Trimming took off 8 bases at V and 4 bases at J, with 14 bases between the two ends. Germline CDR1 is DFQATT and CDR2 is SNEGSKA (reference sequence). The CDR3 DNA reads TGCAGTCCCAAACAGGAGTCCTATGGCTACACCTTC. It specifies CSPKQESYGYTF.

The rearrangement uses TRBV5-1 and TRBJ1-6, with a possible D match to TRBD1 (5 bases). Germline values: CDR1 SGHRS, CDR2 YFSETQ. The CDR3 totals 12 residues. Between the trimmed V and J ends, which lost 3 bases and 7 bases, there was a span of 5 bases. CDR3 DNA: TGCGCCAGCAGCTGGGGCAATTCACCCCTCCACTTT. This sequence encodes CASSWGNSPLHF.

This clonotype was seen a single time. V and J are TRBV7-2 and TRBJ1-5; 9 bases match TRBD1. The CDR3 spans 16 residues. Germline trimming cut 0 bases from V and 4 bases from J; bases unmatched to any gene: 4. Per germline, CDR1 SGHTA and CDR2 FQGNSA. This chain's CDR3 is CASSLAGTGPNQPQHF. The CDR3 DNA follows: TGTGCCAGCAGCTTAGCCGGGACAGGGCCTAATCAGCCCCAGCATTTT.

This chain connects TRBV5-1 to TRBJ2-1; TRBD1 agrees at 7 bases. CDR1 SGHRS and CDR2 YFSETQ come from the germline V gene. The J segment lost 0 bases and the V segment lost 0 bases, leaving 3 bases of the junction unmatched. The CDR3 runs 16 residues. CDR3 loop: CASSLGRGSSYNEQFF. The CDR3 DNA sequence: TGCGCCAGCAGCTTGGGCAGGGGGAGCTCCTACAATGAGCAGTTCTTC. Full variable domain (rest looked up from reference TRBV5-1 and TRBJ2-1): KAGVTQTPRYLIKTRGQQVTLSCSPISGHRSVSWYQQTPGQGLQFLFEYFSETQRNKGNFPGRFSGRQFSNSRSEMNVSTLELGDSALYLCASSLGRGSSYNEQFFGPGTRLTVL.

The chain joins TRBV18 to TRBJ1-2; D is undetermined. Trimming cost V 5 bases and J 4 bases, with 14 bases left between them. Germline assignment: CDR1 KGHSH and CDR2 LQKENI. The CDR3 covers 14 residues. This chain's CDR3 is CASSSPIESYGYTF. The CDR3 DNA reads as TGTGCCAGCTCATCCCCGATAGAAAGCTATGGCTACACCTTC.

V gene TRBV19 combines with J gene TRBJ1-5; D is uncertain. V lost 5 bases and J 7 bases, leaving 12 bases between the germline ends. The germline V gene has CDR1 LNHDA and CDR2 SQIVND (reference sequence). The CDR3 is 13 amino acids. Here the CDR3 reads CASSGRREQPQHF. The DNA for the CDR3 is TGTGCCAGTAGTGGGCGCAGAGAACAGCCCCAGCATTTT.

DNA of the CDR3: TGTGCCAGCAGTTACTCTAGGGCCAGGGAGACCCAGTACTTC. Its protein product is CASSYSRARETQYF. This sequence joins TRBV6-5 and TRBJ2-5; no reliable D call. Trimming removed 0 bases from V and 5 bases from J, with 10 bases in between. The germline gives CDR1 MNHEY, CDR2 SVGAGI. The CDR3 totals 14 residues.

This clonotype has only a few counts. The V call is TRBV7-9, the J call TRBJ1-4; D unclear. CDR3 length equals 14 residues. CDR1 SEHNR and CDR2 FQNEAQ come from the germline V gene (reference sequence). V gave up 1 base and J gave up 6 bases, with 9 bases separating them. CDR3 in amino acids: CASSLGGFDEKLFF. CDR3 sequence (DNA): TGTGCCAGCAGCTTAGGGGGATTCGATGAAAAACTGTTTTTT.

This clonotype showed up just a few times. The junction differs from germline at one of its ends, possibly a read error. The rearrangement uses TRBV7-7 and TRBJ2-7, with a tentative D call TRBD2 (6 bases). Germline CDR1 SSHAT, CDR2 FNYEAQ (reference sequence). CDR3 length: 13 residues. In DNA form, the CDR3 reads TGTGCTAGCAGCCCGGACTACTCCTACGAGCAGTACTTC. As protein: CASSPDYSYEQYF.

The chain joins TRBV20-1 to TRBJ2-3; TRBD1 or TRBD2 may be the D gene (5 bases each). This CDR3 has 15 amino acids. CDR1 and CDR2 from the germline V gene are DFQATT and SNEGSKA (reference sequence). Trimming took off 3 bases at V and 2 bases at J, with 15 bases between the two ends. The CDR3 bases are TGCAGTGCTAGCCGGGACCAGACCTACACAGATACGCAGTATTTT. Translation gives CSASRDQTYTDTQYF.

The table lists this clonotype with a few counts. The chain carries TRBV7-8 and TRBJ2-7, with D perhaps matching TRBD1 (5 bases). Trimming pared 2 bases from V and 6 bases from J, leaving 14 bases between. This CDR3 comprises 14 residues. Germline CDR1 SGHVS, CDR2 FQNEAQ. The DNA for the CDR3 is TGTGCCAGCAGCTTACGAGCAGGGATGAGCGAGCAGTACTTC. Translating gives CASSLRAGMSEQYF.

This clonotype occurred once. The rearrangement joins TRBV2 to TRBJ2-3, with 7 bases lining up with TRBD2. The CDR3 consists of 12 residues. Germline V gene sequence: CDR1 SNHLY, CDR2 FYNNEI. The V segment lost 6 bases and the J segment 4 bases; nucleotides outside the gene matches: 1. The CDR3 DNA sequence: TGTGCCAGCAGGCGGGGGTCAGATACGCAGTATTTT. Protein product: CASRRGSDTQYF.